What follows are 15 T cell receptor beta chains derived from one specimen sequenced in a study of shared clonotypes between healthy human individuals. The assay was immunoSEQ multiplex PCR, and TCRdb's table has in-frame clones only and misses some. The sample comprises over a million clones, 98% of which are singletons, and around 0.38% rests with the top ten. The sample consisted of naive CD4+ T cells sorted from blood. Subset here: CD45RA+ positively selected. The source of these receptors is a man aged 30 to 45 in good health.

The gene calls are TRBV7-2 and TRBJ2-1, with no clear D. Germline loops: CDR1 SGHTA, CDR2 FQGNSA. The CDR3 is 11 amino acids. V was cut by 0 bases and J by 13 bases, with 7 bases left in between. CDR3 nucleotides: TGTGCCAGCAGCTTAGCTAGATTACAGTTCTTC. It codes for CASSLARLQFF. The variable domain in full, with the rest retrieved from reference TRBV7-2 and TRBJ2-1, is GAGVSQSPSNKVTEKGKDVELRCDPISGHTALYWYRQSLGQGLEFLIYFQGNSAPDKSGLPSDRFSAERTGGSVSTLTIQRTQQEDSAVYLCASSLARLQFFGPGTRLTVL.

The chain couples TRBV5-1 to TRBJ2-3; 11 nucleotides align to TRBD2. Germline CDR1 is SGHRS and CDR2 is YFSETQ. The V gene end was trimmed by 3 bases and the J gene end by 0 bases; junction bases not matched to a gene: 3. CDR3 size: 16 residues. The CDR3 loop reads CASSSASGRSTDTQYF. CDR3 bases: TGCGCCAGCAGCTCGGCTAGCGGGAGGAGCACAGATACGCAGTATTTT.

Comments on this clone: Other DNA sequences in this sample translate to the same CDR3. The V gene is TRBV30, the J gene TRBJ2-3, with D perhaps matching TRBD1 or TRBD2 (6 bases each). CDR1 and CDR2 (germline): GTSNPN, SVGIG (reference sequence). The CDR3 length is 12 residues. V lost 0 bases to trimming and J lost 7 bases, with 8 bases between them. The CDR3 spells CAWSVGGNTQYF. The DNA of the CDR3 is TGTGCCTGGAGTGTAGGGGGGAATACGCAGTATTTT. The whole variable domain, filled in from reference TRBV30 and TRBJ2-3, reads SQTIHQWPATLVQPVGSPLSLECTVEGTSNPNLYWYRQAAGRGLQLLFYSVGIGQISSEVPQNLSASRPQDRQFILSSKKLLLSDSGFYLCAWSVGGNTQYFGPGTRLTVL.

The V and J genes are TRBV19 and TRBJ2-3; 10 bases fit TRBD1. This CDR3 is 15 amino acids long. With 6 bases clipped from V and 2 bases from J, the junction kept 5 bases outside the gene matches. Germline V gene sequence: CDR1 LNHDA, CDR2 SQIVND (reference sequence). CDR3 region: CASSPGTGATDTQYF. CDR3 sequence (DNA): TGTGCCAGTAGCCCCGGGACAGGGGCCACAGATACGCAGTATTTT.

V is TRBV6-6 and J is TRBJ2-3, with 7 bases identical to TRBD2. The CDR3 totals 16 residues. CDR1 is MNHNY and CDR2 is SVGAGI in the germline V gene (reference sequence). V lost 6 bases, J lost 3 bases, and 12 bases stayed unmatched. CDR3 sequence: CASRTILASPTDTQYF. The CDR3 nucleotides read TGTGCCAGCAGGACCATACTAGCGAGTCCTACAGATACGCAGTATTTT.

The chain uses TRBV10-1 and TRBJ2-7, with D tentatively TRBD1 or TRBD2 (5 bases each). The ends were cut back, 6 bases at V and 8 bases at J, with 17 bases in the middle. The length of the CDR3 is 13 residues. Germline CDR1 WNHNN, CDR2 SYGVQD (reference sequence). The CDR3 coding sequence is TGCGCCAGCAGCCGGGACCGCTATGAGAAGCAGTACTTC. Translating it yields CASSRDRYEKQYF.

This chain links TRBV7-2 with TRBJ2-5; the match to TRBD2 covers 11 bases. CDR1 and CDR2 from the germline V gene are SGHTA and FQGNSA. With V trimmed by 2 bases and J by 7 bases, 6 bases remained unmatched. CDR3 length: 15 amino acids. CDR3 region: CASSLIAGGLGTQYF. CDR3 DNA: TGTGCCAGCAGCTTAATAGCGGGAGGGCTTGGGACCCAGTACTTC.

A remark on this clone: The sample holds other DNA sequences that translate to the same CDR3. This chain uses TRBV28 with TRBJ2-3; D ambiguous. The CDR3 has 12 amino acids. CDR1 is MDHEN and CDR2 is SYDVKM in the germline V gene. V dropped 1 base and J dropped 3 bases, with 2 bases sitting between them. The CDR3 region is CASSLLTDTQYF. The CDR3 DNA reads TGTGCCAGCAGTTTATTAACAGATACGCAGTATTTT.

This rearrangement joins TRBV6-1 to TRBJ1-3; the D is unclear. CDR1 MNHNS and CDR2 SASEGT come from the germline V gene. V gave up 1 base and J gave up 6 bases, with 4 bases separating them. The CDR3 runs 12 residues. The DNA of the CDR3 is TGTGCCAGCAGTGAAGTTAAAAACACCATATATTTT. Translation: CASSEVKNTIYF.

The chain joins TRBV27 to TRBJ2-2; tentative D call: TRBD1 (6 bases). The CDR3 contains 14 residues. Trimming removed 4 bases at V and 9 bases at J, with 15 bases between. Germline loops: CDR1 MNHEY, CDR2 SMNVEV (reference sequence). The CDR3 DNA sequence: TGTGCCAGCAGTTCCCGGGACAAGGGCCGGGAGCTGTTTTTT. This translates into CASSSRDKGRELFF.

CDR3 DNA: TGTGCCAGCAGCGGCAAGTCCGCTAACACTGAAGCTTTCTTT. Its translation: CASSGKSANTEAFF. The rearrangement uses TRBV7-2 and TRBJ1-1; D gene ambiguous. Germline CDR1 SGHTA, CDR2 FQGNSA. Trimming took 5 bases from V and 2 from J, leaving 12 bases between them. The CDR3 totals 14 residues.

This clone was picked up one time. The V and J genes are TRBV19 and TRBJ2-1, with 9 bases fitting TRBD1. The CDR3 is 14 amino acids. V shed 8 bases, J shed 4 bases, and the junction held 6 bases outside the gene matches. Per germline, CDR1 LNHDA and CDR2 SQIVND (reference sequence). The CDR3 reads CASFGTGPYNEQFF. As DNA, the CDR3 is TGTGCCAGTTTTGGGACAGGGCCGTACAATGAGCAGTTCTTC. The full variable domain, its missing parts supplied by reference TRBV19 and TRBJ2-1, is DGGITQSPKYLFRKEGQNVTLSCEQNLNHDAMYWYRQDPGQGLRLIYYSQIVNDFQKGDIAEGYSVSREKKESFPLTVTSAQKNPTAFYLCASFGTGPYNEQFFGPGTRLTVL.

V gene TRBV7-9 combines with J gene TRBJ1-4; TRBD1 aligns across 11 bases. Per the germline V gene, CDR1 is SEHNR and CDR2 is FQNEAQ (reference sequence). The CDR3 covers 14 residues. The V gene end was trimmed by 1 base and the J gene end by 8 bases; junction bases not matched to a gene: 0. CDR3 in DNA: TGTGCCAGCAGCTTAGGGGACAGGGGGGAAAAACTGTTTTTT. This gives the protein CASSLGDRGEKLFF. The full variable domain, completed using reference TRBV7-9 and TRBJ1-4, is DTGVSQNPRHKITKRGQNVTFRCDPISEHNRLYWYRQTLGQGPEFLTYFQNEAQLEKSRLLSDRFSAERPKGSFSTLEIQRTEQGDSAMYLCASSLGDRGEKLFFGSGTQLSVL.

As to this clone: Other DNA sequences in this sample translate to the same CDR3. V usage is TRBV20-1 and J usage is TRBJ2-5, with no clear D. The CDR3 sequence is 10 residues long. Germline CDR1 reads DFQATT; CDR2 reads SNEGSKA (reference sequence). Between the trimmed V and J ends, which lost 1 base and 5 bases, there was a span of 2 bases. The CDR3 DNA is TGCAGTGCTAGAGTCGAGACCCAGTACTTC. Translating gives CSARVETQYF.

This sequence joins TRBV28 and TRBJ1-2, with no clear D. The germline V gene has CDR1 MDHEN and CDR2 SYDVKM. Trimming cost V 1 base and J 4 bases, with 13 bases left between them. The CDR3 consists of 15 residues. CDR3 protein: CASSLSGSGSYGYTF. The DNA for the CDR3 is TGTGCCAGCAGTTTATCGGGCTCGGGAAGCTATGGCTACACCTTC.